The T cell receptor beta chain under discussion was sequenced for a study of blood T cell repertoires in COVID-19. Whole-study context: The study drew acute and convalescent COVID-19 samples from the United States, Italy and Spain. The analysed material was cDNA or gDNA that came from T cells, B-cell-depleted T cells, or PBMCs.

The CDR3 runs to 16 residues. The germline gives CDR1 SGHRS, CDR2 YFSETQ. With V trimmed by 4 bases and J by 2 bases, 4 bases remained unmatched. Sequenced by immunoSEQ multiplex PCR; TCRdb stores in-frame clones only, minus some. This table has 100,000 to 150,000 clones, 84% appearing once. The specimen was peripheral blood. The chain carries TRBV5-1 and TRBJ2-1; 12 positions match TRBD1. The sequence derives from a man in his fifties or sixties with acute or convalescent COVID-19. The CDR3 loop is CASSPGTGGPYNEQFF. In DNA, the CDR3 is TGCGCCAGCAGCCCCGGGACAGGGGGCCCCTACAATGAGCAGTTCTTC.